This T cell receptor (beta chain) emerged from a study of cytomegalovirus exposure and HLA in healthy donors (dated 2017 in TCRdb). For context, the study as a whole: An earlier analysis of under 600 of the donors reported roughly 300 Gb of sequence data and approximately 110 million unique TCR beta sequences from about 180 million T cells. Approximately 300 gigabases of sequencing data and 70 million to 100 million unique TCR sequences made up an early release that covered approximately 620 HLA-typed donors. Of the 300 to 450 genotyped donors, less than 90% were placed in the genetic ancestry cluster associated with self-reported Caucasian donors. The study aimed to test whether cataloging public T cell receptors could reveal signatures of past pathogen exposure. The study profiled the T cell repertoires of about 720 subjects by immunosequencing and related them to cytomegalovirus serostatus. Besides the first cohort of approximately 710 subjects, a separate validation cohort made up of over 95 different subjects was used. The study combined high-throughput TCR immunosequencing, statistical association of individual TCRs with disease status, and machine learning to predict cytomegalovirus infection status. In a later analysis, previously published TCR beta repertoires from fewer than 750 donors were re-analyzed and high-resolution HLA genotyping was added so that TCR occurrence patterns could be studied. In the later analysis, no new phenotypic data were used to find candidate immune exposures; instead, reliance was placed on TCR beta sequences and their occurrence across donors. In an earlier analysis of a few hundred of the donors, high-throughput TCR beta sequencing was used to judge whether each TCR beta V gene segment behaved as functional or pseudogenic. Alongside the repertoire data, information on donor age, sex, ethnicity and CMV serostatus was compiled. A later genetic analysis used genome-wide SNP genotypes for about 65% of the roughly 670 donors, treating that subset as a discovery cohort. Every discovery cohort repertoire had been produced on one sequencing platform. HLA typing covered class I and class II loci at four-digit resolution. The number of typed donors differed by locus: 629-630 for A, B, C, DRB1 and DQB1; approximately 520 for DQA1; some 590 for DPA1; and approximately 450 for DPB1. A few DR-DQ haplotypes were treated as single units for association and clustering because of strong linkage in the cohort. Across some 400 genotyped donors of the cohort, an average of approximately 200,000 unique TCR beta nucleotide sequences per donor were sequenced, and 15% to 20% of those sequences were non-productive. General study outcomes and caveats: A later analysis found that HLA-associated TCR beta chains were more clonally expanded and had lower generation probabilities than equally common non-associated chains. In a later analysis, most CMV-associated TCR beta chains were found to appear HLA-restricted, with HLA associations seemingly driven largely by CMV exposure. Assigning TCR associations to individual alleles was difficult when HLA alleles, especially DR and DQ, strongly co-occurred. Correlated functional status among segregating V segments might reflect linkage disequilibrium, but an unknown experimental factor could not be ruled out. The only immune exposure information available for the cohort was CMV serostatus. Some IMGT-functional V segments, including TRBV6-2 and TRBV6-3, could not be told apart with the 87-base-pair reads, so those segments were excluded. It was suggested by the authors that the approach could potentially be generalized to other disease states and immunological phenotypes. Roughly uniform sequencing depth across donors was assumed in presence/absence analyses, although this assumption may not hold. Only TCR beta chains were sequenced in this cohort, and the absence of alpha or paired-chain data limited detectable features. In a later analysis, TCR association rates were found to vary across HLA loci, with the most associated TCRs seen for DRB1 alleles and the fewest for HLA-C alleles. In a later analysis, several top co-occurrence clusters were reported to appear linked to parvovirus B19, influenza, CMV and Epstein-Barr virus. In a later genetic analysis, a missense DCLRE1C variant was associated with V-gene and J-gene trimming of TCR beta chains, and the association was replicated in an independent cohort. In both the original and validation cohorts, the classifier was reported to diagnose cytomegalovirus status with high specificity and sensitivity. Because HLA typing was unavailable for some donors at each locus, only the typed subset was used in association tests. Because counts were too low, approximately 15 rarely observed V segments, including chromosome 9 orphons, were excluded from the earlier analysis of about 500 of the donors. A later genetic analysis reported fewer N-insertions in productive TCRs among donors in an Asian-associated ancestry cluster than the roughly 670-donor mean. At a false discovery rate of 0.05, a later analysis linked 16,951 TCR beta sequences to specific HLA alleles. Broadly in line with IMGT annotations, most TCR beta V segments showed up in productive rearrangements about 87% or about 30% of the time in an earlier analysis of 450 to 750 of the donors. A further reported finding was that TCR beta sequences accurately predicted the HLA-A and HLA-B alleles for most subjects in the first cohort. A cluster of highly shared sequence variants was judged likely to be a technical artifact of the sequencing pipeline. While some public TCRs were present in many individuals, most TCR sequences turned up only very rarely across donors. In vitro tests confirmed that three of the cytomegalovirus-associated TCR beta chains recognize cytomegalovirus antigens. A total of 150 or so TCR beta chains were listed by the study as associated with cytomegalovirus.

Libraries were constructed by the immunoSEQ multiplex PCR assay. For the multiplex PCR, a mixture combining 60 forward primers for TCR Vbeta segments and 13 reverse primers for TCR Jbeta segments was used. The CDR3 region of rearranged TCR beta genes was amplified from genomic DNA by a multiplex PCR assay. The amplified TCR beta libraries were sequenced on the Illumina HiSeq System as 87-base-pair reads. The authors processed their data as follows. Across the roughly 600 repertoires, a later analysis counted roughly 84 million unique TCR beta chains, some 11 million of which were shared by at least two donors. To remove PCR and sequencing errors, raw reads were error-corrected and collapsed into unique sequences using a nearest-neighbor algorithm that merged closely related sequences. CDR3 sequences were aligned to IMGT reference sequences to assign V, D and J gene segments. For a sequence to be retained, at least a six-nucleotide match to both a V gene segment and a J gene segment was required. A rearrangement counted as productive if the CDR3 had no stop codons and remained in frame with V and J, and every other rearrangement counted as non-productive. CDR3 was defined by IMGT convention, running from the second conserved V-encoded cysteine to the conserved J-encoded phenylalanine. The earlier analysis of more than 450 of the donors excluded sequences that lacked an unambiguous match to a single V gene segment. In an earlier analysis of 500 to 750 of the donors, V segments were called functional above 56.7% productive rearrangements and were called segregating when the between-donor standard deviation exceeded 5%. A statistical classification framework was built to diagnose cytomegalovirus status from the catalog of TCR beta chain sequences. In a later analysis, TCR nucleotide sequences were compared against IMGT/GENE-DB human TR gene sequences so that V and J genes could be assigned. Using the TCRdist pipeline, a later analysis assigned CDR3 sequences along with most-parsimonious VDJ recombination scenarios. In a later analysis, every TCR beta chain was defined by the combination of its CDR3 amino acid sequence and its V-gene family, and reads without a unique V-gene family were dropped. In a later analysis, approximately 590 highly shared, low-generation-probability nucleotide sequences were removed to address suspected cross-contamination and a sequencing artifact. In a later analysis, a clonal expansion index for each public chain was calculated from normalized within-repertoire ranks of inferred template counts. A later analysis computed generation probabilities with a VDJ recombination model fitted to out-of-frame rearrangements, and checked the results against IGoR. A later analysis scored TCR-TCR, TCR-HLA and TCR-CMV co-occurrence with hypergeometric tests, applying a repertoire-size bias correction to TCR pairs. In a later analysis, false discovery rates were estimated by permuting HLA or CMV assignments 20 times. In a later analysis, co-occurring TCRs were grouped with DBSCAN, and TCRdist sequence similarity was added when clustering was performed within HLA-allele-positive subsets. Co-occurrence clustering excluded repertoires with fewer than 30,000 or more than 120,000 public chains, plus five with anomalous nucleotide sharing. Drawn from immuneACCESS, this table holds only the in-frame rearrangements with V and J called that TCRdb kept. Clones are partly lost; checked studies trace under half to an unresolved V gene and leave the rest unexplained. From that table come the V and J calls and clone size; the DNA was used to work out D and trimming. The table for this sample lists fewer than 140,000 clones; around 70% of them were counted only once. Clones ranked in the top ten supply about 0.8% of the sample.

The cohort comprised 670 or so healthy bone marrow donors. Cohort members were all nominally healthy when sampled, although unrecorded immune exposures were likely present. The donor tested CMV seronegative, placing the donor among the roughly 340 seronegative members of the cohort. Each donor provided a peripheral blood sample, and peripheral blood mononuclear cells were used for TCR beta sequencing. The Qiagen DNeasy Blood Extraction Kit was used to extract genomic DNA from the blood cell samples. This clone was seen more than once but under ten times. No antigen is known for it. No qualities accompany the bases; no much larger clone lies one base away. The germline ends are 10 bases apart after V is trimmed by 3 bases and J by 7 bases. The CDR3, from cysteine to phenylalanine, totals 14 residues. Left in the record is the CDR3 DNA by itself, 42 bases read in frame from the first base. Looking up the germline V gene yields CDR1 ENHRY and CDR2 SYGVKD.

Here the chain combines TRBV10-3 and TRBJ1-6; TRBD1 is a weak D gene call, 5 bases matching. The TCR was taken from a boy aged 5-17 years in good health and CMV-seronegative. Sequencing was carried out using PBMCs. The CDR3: CAISDPTVNSPLHF. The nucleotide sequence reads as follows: TGTGCCATCAGTGATCCGACAGTCAATTCACCCCTCCACTTT.